Shown below are 20 T cell receptor beta chains from a single sample sequenced in a study of control samples from healthy donors and cancer patients. TCRdb's table, derived via immunoSEQ multiplex PCR, lists solely in-frame clones and lacks some. This sample has about 89,000 clones, with approximately 87% found just once. The sequenced sample was blood. The receptors were sampled from a woman between 40 and 50 years old in good health.

The chain joins TRBV19 to TRBJ1-2; 7 nucleotides agree with TRBD1. This CDR3 spans 13 amino acids. Trimming removed 4 bases from V and 4 bases from J; junction bases left unmatched: 3. Germline values: CDR1 LNHDA, CDR2 SQIVND (reference sequence). The CDR3 DNA is TGTGCCAGTAGTACGGGACAGTTCTATGGCTACACCTTC. Translating it yields CASSTGQFYGYTF.

J is TRBJ1-4 and V is TRBV4-3, with 8 bases identical to TRBD1. The junction had 10 bases not matched to a gene; V was cut back by 0 bases and J by 4 bases. The germline gives CDR1 LGHNA, CDR2 YSLEER. The CDR3 runs to 18 residues. This CDR3 is CASSQESAGGSGNEKLFF. The DNA of the CDR3 is TGCGCCAGCAGCCAAGAGAGCGCAGGGGGCTCCGGTAATGAAAAACTGTTTTTT.

The chain recombines TRBV9 with TRBJ2-6; 7 nucleotides agree with TRBD1. The CDR3 loop spans 19 amino acids. Germline assignment: CDR1 SGDLS and CDR2 YYNGEE. J was trimmed by 0 bases and V by 4 bases; bases with no gene match: 13. The CDR3, as DNA: TGTGCCAGCAGCTCTATTCTTGGACAGGTGCGCTCTGGGGCCAACGTCCTGACTTTC. Its protein product is CASSSILGQVRSGANVLTF.

CDR3: CASGFGQGAEQYF. The CDR3, as DNA: TGTGCTAGTGGTTTTGGGCAGGGGGCCGAGCAGTACTTC. V and J are TRBV12-5 and TRBJ2-7, with 8 bases matching TRBD1. The CDR3 consists of 13 residues. The germline V gene encodes CDR1 LGHNT and CDR2 FRNRAP. After removal of 3 bases from V and 6 bases from J, the junction contained 4 bases not matched to a gene.

The CDR3 DNA reads TGCAGCGTCTCTGCCCGGGCCAACGTCCTGACTTTC. Translating gives CSVSARANVLTF. The chain combines TRBV29-1 with TRBJ2-6; D is unresolved. From germline, CDR1 is SQVTM and CDR2 ANQGSEA. V was trimmed by 6 bases and J by 5 bases, leaving 8 bases between them. The length of the CDR3 is 12 residues.

This rearrangement joins TRBV9 to TRBJ2-3; D unresolved. This CDR3 region has 14 residues. In germline, CDR1 is SGDLS, CDR2 YYNGEE. Trimming stripped 0 bases from V and 2 bases from J, with 7 bases between. The CDR3: CASSVGTNTDTQYF. CDR3 nucleotide sequence: TGTGCCAGCAGCGTAGGCACTAACACAGATACGCAGTATTTT.

This chain joins TRBV7-2 and TRBJ2-1, with 10 bases that match TRBD2. The J segment lost 4 bases and the V segment lost 5 bases, leaving 5 bases of the junction unmatched. The CDR3 consists of 15 residues. CDR1 and CDR2 from the germline V gene are SGHTA and FQGNSA. In DNA, the CDR3 is TGTGCCAGCAGCCCTAGCGGGGGCCCTTACAATGAGCAGTTCTTC. It translates to CASSPSGGPYNEQFF.

DNA of the CDR3: TGTGCCAGCAGTTTAAGGGGGAACTATGGCTACACCTTC. Translation gives CASSLRGNYGYTF. The chain combines TRBV12-3 or TRBV12-4 with TRBJ1-2; D perhaps matches TRBD1 (6 bases). V was clipped by 2 bases and J by 2 bases, with 6 bases between them. CDR3 length equals 13 residues.

This clone occurred a few times. This chain joins TRBV20-1 and TRBJ2-1; D is ambiguous. Trimming took 3 bases from V and 9 from J, leaving 12 bases between them. CDR3 length equals 12 residues. Germline values: CDR1 DFQATT, CDR2 SNEGSKA (reference sequence). In DNA, the CDR3 is TGCAGTGCTAGTCTACTAAAGCGTGAGCAGTTCTTC. Its protein product is CSASLLKREQFF.

The rearrangement uses TRBV18 and TRBJ2-3; no definite D call. This CDR3 is built from 15 residues. Germline assignment: CDR1 KGHSH and CDR2 LQKENI. Trimming removed 6 bases from V and 1 base from J, with 14 bases in between. The CDR3 sequence: CASSLGSARTDTQYF. The CDR3 DNA reads as TGTGCCAGCTCCCTCGGGTCAGCCCGCACAGATACGCAGTATTTT. The full variable domain, with the rest looked up from reference TRBV18 and TRBJ2-3, is NAGVMQNPRHLVRRRGQEARLRCSPMKGHSHVYWYRQLPEEGLKFMVYLQKENIIDESGMPKERFSAEFPKEGPSILRIQQVVRGDSAAYFCASSLGSARTDTQYFGPGTRLTVL.

V usage is TRBV15 and J usage is TRBJ1-3; D not resolved. This CDR3 region has 15 residues. The germline V gene has CDR1 LNHNV and CDR2 YYDKDF (reference sequence). Trimming took 6 bases from V and 4 from J, leaving 16 bases between them. The CDR3 nucleotides are TGTGCCACCAGTACTCCGTTGGACCTCGGAAACACCATATATTTT. Amino acid sequence: CATSTPLDLGNTIYF.

V gene TRBV7-2 combines with J gene TRBJ2-2, with 9 bases lining up with TRBD1. With 5 bases clipped from V and 7 bases from J, the junction kept 8 bases outside the gene matches. CDR1 is SGHTA and CDR2 is FQGNSA in the germline V gene. The CDR3 runs 15 residues. CDR3 DNA: TGTGCCAGCAGCGGGTACAGGGGGCGAGGCGGGGAGCTGTTTTTT. Translating gives CASSGYRGRGGELFF.

This clone was detected once. This chain joins TRBV2 and TRBJ1-4; a possible D gene is TRBD1 (5 bases). With 4 bases removed from V and 0 bases from J, the gap between germline ends came to 9 bases. The CDR3 sequence is 15 residues long. Looked up from germline, CDR1 is SNHLY and CDR2 is FYNNEI. The CDR3 DNA is TGTGCCAGCAGTGTTCAGGGTCCAACTAATGAAAAACTGTTTTTT. Protein sequence: CASSVQGPTNEKLFF.

This clone was counted a single time. The chain is built from TRBV5-1 and TRBJ1-4, with TRBD1 matching over 11 bases. Per the germline V gene, CDR1 is SGHRS and CDR2 is YFSETQ. The J segment lost 3 bases and the V segment lost 4 bases, leaving 2 bases of the junction unmatched. The CDR3 covers 15 residues. This chain's CDR3 is CASSRGQGANEKLFF. CDR3 nucleotides: TGCGCCAGCAGCAGGGGACAGGGGGCTAATGAAAAACTGTTTTTT.

V and J are TRBV19 and TRBJ2-2; perhaps TRBD1 as D (5 bases). The CDR3 contains 13 residues. Germline values: CDR1 LNHDA, CDR2 SQIVND (reference sequence). Deletions cut 10 bases from V and 7 bases from J, with 16 bases between. In DNA, the CDR3 is TGTGCCACTACCAGGGTTCTCGGCGGGGAGCTGTTTTTT. Translation: CATTRVLGGELFF.

The chain joins TRBV19 to TRBJ1-6; D uncertain. CDR1 and CDR2 (germline): LNHDA, SQIVND (reference sequence). V lost 1 base and J 7 bases, leaving 5 bases between the germline ends. The CDR3 is 13 residues long. The CDR3 here is CASSIGRNSPLHF. The CDR3 nucleotides read TGTGCCAGTAGTATAGGACGGAATTCACCCCTCCACTTT. The variable domain in full, completed from reference TRBV19 and TRBJ1-6, reads DGGITQSPKYLFRKEGQNVTLSCEQNLNHDAMYWYRQDPGQGLRLIYYSQIVNDFQKGDIAEGYSVSREKKESFPLTVTSAQKNPTAFYLCASSIGRNSPLHFGNGTRLTVT.

The V gene is TRBV6-2 or TRBV6-3, the J gene TRBJ2-3; 8 bases map to TRBD2. The germline V gene encodes CDR1 MNHEY and CDR2 SVGEGT. The CDR3 covers 17 residues. J lost 3 bases, V lost 5 bases, and 13 bases had no gene match. In DNA form, the CDR3 reads TGTGCCAGCAGTCTTCTCGGGGGGGCCAGGGGTACAGATACGCAGTATTTT. It yields the protein CASSLLGGARGTDTQYF.

The chain couples TRBV24-1 to TRBJ2-3; TRBD1 matches 11 bases. The germline V gene has CDR1 KGHDR and CDR2 SFDVKD. V dropped 4 bases and J dropped 1; count of bases not matched to a gene: 9. There are 18 residues in the CDR3. The DNA of the CDR3 is TGTGCCACCAGTGACGAGAGGGGGACAGGGGGACGCACAGATACGCAGTATTTT. It specifies CATSDERGTGGRTDTQYF.

This clone was found many times. The rearrangement uses TRBV7-2 and TRBJ1-2; 7 bases align to TRBD1. The junction had 6 bases not matched to a gene; V was cut back by 5 bases and J by 3 bases. Per the germline V gene, CDR1 is SGHTA and CDR2 is FQGNSA. The CDR3 is 14 amino acids. The CDR3, as DNA: TGTGCCAGCAGCCAGGCAGGACAGGACTATGGCTACACCTTC. As protein: CASSQAGQDYGYTF.

This chain connects TRBV9 to TRBJ1-4; TRBD1 matches 8 bases. Trimming removed 3 bases from V and 6 bases from J; junction bases left unmatched: 10. Looked up from germline, CDR1 is SGDLS and CDR2 is YYNGEE. The CDR3 is made up of 16 amino acids. As DNA, the CDR3 is TGTGCCAGCAGCGGACCCCGACAGGGGTTTGATGAAAAACTGTTTTTT. Translation gives CASSGPRQGFDEKLFF.